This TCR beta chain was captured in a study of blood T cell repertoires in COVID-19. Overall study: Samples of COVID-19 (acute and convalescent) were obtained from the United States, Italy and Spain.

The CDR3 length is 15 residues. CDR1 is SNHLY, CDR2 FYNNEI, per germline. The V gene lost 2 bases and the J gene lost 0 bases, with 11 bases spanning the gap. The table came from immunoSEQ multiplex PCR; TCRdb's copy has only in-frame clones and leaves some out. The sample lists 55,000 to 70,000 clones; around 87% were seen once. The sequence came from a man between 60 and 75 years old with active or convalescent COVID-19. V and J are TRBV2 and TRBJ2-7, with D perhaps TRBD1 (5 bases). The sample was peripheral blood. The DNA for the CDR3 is TGTGCCAGCAGTGAACCGTACAGGAGCTCCTACGAGCAGTACTTC. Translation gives CASSEPYRSSYEQYF.